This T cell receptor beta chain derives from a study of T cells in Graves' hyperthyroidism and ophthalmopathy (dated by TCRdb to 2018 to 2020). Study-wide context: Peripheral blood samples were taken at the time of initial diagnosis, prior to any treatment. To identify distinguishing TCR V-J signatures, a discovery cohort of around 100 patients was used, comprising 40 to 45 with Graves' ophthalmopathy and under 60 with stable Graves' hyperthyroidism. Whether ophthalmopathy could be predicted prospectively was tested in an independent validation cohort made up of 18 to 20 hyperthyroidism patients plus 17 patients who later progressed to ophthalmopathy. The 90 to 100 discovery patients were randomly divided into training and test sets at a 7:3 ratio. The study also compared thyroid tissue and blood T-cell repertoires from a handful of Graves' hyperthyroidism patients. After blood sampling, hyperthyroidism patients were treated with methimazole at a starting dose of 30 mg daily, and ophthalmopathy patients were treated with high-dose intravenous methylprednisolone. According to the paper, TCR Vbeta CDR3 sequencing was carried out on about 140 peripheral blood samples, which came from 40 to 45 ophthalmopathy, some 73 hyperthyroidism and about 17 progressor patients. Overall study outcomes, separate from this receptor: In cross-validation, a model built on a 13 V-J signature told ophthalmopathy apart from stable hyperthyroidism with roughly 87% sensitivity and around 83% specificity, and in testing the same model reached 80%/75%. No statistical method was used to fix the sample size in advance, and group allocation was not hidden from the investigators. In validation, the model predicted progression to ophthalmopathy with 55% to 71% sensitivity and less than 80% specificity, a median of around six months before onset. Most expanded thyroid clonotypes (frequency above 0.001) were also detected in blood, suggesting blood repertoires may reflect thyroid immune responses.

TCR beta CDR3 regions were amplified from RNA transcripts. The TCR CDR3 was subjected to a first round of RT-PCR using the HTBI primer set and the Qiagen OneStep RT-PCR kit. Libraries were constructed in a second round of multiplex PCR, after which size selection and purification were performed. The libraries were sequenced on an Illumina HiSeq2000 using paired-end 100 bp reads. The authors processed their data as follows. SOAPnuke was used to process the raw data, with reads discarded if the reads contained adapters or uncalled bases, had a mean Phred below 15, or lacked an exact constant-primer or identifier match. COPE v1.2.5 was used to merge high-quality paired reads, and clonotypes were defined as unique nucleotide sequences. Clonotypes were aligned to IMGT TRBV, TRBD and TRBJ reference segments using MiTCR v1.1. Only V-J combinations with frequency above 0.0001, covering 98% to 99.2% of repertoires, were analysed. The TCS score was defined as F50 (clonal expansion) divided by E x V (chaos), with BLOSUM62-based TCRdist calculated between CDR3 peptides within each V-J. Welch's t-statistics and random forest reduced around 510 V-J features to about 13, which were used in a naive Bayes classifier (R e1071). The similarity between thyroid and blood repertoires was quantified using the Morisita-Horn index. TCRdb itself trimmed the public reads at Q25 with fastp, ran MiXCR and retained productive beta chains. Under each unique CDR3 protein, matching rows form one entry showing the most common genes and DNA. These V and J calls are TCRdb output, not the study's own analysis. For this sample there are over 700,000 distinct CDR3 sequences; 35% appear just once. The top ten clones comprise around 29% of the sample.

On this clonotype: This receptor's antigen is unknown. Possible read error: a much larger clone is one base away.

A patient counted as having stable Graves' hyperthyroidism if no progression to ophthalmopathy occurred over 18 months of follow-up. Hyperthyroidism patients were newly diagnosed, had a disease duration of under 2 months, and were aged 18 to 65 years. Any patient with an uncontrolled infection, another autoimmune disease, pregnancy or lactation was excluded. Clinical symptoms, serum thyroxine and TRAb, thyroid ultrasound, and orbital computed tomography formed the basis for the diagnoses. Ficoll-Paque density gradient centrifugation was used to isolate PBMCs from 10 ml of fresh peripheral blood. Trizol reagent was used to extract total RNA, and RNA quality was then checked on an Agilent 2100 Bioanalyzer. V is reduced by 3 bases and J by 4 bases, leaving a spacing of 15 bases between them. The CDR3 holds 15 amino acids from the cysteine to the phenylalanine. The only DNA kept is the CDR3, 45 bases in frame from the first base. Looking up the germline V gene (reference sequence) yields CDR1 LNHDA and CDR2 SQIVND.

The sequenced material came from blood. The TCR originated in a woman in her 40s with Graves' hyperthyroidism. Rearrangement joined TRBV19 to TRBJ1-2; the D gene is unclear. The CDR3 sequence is CASSIRASESYGYTF. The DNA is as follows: TGTGCCAGTAGTATTAGGGCCTCGGAGAGCTATGGCTACACCTTC.